A selection of T cell receptor beta chains follows, all from one sample in a study of spatial heterogeneity in lung cancer. TCRdb reprocessed the 5' RACE reads via MiXCR and lists one record per CDR3 protein. The table has roughly 1,800 distinct CDR3 sequences, about 23% seen once. Sequencing used normal lung tissue next to the tumor, obtained at surgery. The receptors here all came from a male donor with early-stage non-small cell lung cancer. CDR3s include the opening cysteine and the closing phenylalanine or tryptophan. D genes are given only for firm matches. Clone size appears in some rows only: once, few, many, or a class for an expanded clone.

J gene,clone size,D gene,CDR3 length,V gene,CDR3 protein
TRBJ2-7,NA,NA,11,TRBV20-1,CSARDLEVQYF
TRBJ2-1,large,TRBD2,15,TRBV9,CASSATSGSLGEQFF
TRBJ2-1,many,NA,16,TRBV11-1,CASTARGGGFYNEQFF
TRBJ2-5,NA,TRBD2,17,TRBV28,CASSLRLAGAGQETQYF
TRBJ2-1,NA,TRBD1,14,TRBV18,CASSPGTGGDEQFF
TRBJ2-1,few,NA,15,TRBV6-2/TRBV6-3,CASSSKIYYNNEQFF
TRBJ1-5,NA,NA,12,TRBV7-2,CASSLMGQPQHF
TRBJ1-1,few,NA,13,TRBV6-2/TRBV6-3,CASRVQGNTEAFF
TRBJ2-3,NA,TRBD2,14,TRBV2,CASSEGSGGGTQYF
TRBJ2-3,large,NA,12,TRBV29-1,CSVRSNTDTQYF
TRBJ1-2,NA,TRBD1,14,TRBV13,CASSLTGESYGYTF
TRBJ2-3,large,TRBD2,17,TRBV5-1,CASSPGLSPTDTDTQYF